Listed below are T cell receptor beta chains from one sample, sequenced in a study of cytomegalovirus exposure and HLA in healthy donors. The data were produced by immunoSEQ multiplex PCR, yet TCRdb's version contains in-frame clones alone and is incomplete. This table has roughly 60,000 clones, about 94% appearing once. The sample comprised PBMCs. The receptors come from a man between 18 and 35 years old in good health and CMV-seronegative. CDR3s include the opening cysteine and the closing phenylalanine or tryptophan. Fields, in order: V gene, J gene, clone size, D gene, CDR3 DNA, CDR3 protein. The D gene is left open where the match is weak. Clone size is shown for a subset of rows, as once, few, many or a class of expanded clone.

V gene: TRBV7-2
J gene: TRBJ2-7
clone size: .
D gene: .
CDR3 DNA: TGTGCCAGCAGCCCCGGACAGGGAGGGTCCTACGAGCAGTACTTC
CDR3 protein: CASSPGQGGSYEQYF

V gene: TRBV13
J gene: TRBJ1-1
clone size: .
D gene: .
CDR3 DNA: TGTGCCAGCCGGGACACCAACACTGAAGCTTTCTTT
CDR3 protein: CASRDTNTEAFF

V gene: TRBV2
J gene: TRBJ1-1
clone size: .
D gene: TRBD1
CDR3 DNA: TGTGCCAGCAGTGATAGGACAGGGGGCACTGAAGCTTTCTTT
CDR3 protein: CASSDRTGGTEAFF

V gene: TRBV5-6
J gene: TRBJ2-7
clone size: .
D gene: .
CDR3 DNA: TGTGCCAGCAGCTTGTTGGCGGGGCCCTCCTACGAGCAGTACTTC
CDR3 protein: CASSLLAGPSYEQYF

V gene: TRBV28
J gene: TRBJ1-2
clone size: .
D gene: TRBD1
CDR3 DNA: TGTGCCAGCAGTCTACAGGGGGGGTATGGCTACACCTTC
CDR3 protein: CASSLQGGYGYTF

V gene: TRBV7-9
J gene: TRBJ2-7
clone size: .
D gene: .
CDR3 DNA: TGTGCCAGCAGCTTATCGACAGGAACCTACGAGCAGTACTTC
CDR3 protein: CASSLSTGTYEQYF

V gene: TRBV7-8
J gene: TRBJ2-3
clone size: .
D gene: TRBD2
CDR3 DNA: TGTGCCAGCATCCGAAGGGGACTAGCGGGCAGAACAGATACGCAGTATTTT
CDR3 protein: CASIRRGLAGRTDTQYF

V gene: TRBV6-6
J gene: TRBJ1-5
clone size: .
D gene: TRBD1
CDR3 DNA: TGTGCCAGCAGTTCCACGACAGGGGGCGGCAATCAGCCCCAGCATTTT
CDR3 protein: CASSSTTGGGNQPQHF

V gene: TRBV15
J gene: TRBJ2-1
clone size: .
D gene: TRBD2
CDR3 DNA: TGTGCCACCAGCAGAGTGCGGGAGGTATACAATGAGCAGTTCTTC
CDR3 protein: CATSRVREVYNEQFF

V gene: TRBV27
J gene: TRBJ2-7
clone size: .
D gene: .
CDR3 DNA: TGTGCCAGCAGTTTACTGTCTAGCGTTAACTCCTACGAGCAGTACTTC
CDR3 protein: CASSLLSSVNSYEQYF

V gene: TRBV19
J gene: TRBJ1-2
clone size: .
D gene: TRBD1
CDR3 DNA: TGTGCCAGTACCCCGACAGGGATACTTAACTATGGCTACACCTTC
CDR3 protein: CASTPTGILNYGYTF

V gene: TRBV6-1
J gene: TRBJ2-5
clone size: once
D gene: .
CDR3 DNA: TGTGCCAGCAGTGAAGCGCAGGGGGGTGTGGAGACCCAGTACTTC
CDR3 protein: CASSEAQGGVETQYF

V gene: TRBV7-2
J gene: TRBJ2-5
clone size: .
D gene: TRBD2
CDR3 DNA: TGTGCCAGCAGCTTCGGGACTAGCGGGCAAGAGACCCAGTACTTC
CDR3 protein: CASSFGTSGQETQYF

V gene: TRBV7-8
J gene: TRBJ1-4
clone size: once
D gene: .
CDR3 DNA: TGTGCCAGCAGCTCGCAGGGGACTAATGAAAAACTGTTTTTT
CDR3 protein: CASSSQGTNEKLFF

V gene: TRBV5-1
J gene: TRBJ2-5
clone size: .
D gene: .
CDR3 DNA: TGCGCCAGCAGCTTGCGCACAGGGGAGACCCAGTACTTC
CDR3 protein: CASSLRTGETQYF

V gene: TRBV27
J gene: TRBJ1-5
clone size: .
D gene: TRBD1
CDR3 DNA: TGTGCCAGCAAGGTTAGCAGGGGGCATCAGCCCCAGCATTTT
CDR3 protein: CASKVSRGHQPQHF

V gene: TRBV29-1
J gene: TRBJ2-3
clone size: .
D gene: TRBD2
CDR3 DNA: TGCAGCGTTGAACGTTTATTGACTAGCGGGAGGGGAGATACGCAGTATTTT
CDR3 protein: CSVERLLTSGRGDTQYF

V gene: TRBV7-9
J gene: TRBJ2-2
clone size: .
D gene: TRBD2
CDR3 DNA: TGTGCCAGCAGCTTCCGCCCAGCGGGAGTCGATCCCGGGGAGCTGTTTTTT
CDR3 protein: CASSFRPAGVDPGELFF

V gene: TRBV5-1
J gene: TRBJ1-1
clone size: .
D gene: TRBD1
CDR3 DNA: TGCGCCAGCAGCTTAACGGGACAGGGGTATACTGAAGCTTTCTTT
CDR3 protein: CASSLTGQGYTEAFF

V gene: TRBV28
J gene: TRBJ2-7
clone size: .
D gene: .
CDR3 DNA: TGTGCCAGCAGTTTACACCCAGCCTACGAGCAGTACTTC
CDR3 protein: CASSLHPAYEQYF

V gene: TRBV7-2
J gene: TRBJ2-3
clone size: .
D gene: .
CDR3 DNA: TGTGCCAGCAGCTTAATTGGTACAGCGCAGTATTTT
CDR3 protein: CASSLIGTAQYF

V gene: TRBV5-1
J gene: TRBJ2-7
clone size: .
D gene: TRBD2
CDR3 DNA: TGCGCCAGCAGCCCAAAGGTGGCGGGAGGGCGGGATGAGCAGTACTTC
CDR3 protein: CASSPKVAGGRDEQYF

V gene: TRBV7-2
J gene: TRBJ2-5
clone size: .
D gene: TRBD2
CDR3 DNA: TGTGCCAGCAGCTCCCCGACTAGCGGGAGGGAGACCCAGTACTTC
CDR3 protein: CASSSPTSGRETQYF

V gene: TRBV6-1
J gene: TRBJ2-7
clone size: .
D gene: .
CDR3 DNA: TGTGCCAGCAGTGAAGCGTCAACTAGTACTTCCTACGAGCAGTACTTC
CDR3 protein: CASSEASTSTSYEQYF

V gene: TRBV9
J gene: TRBJ2-2
clone size: .
D gene: .
CDR3 DNA: TGTGCCAGCAGCCCAAGACAGTACACCGGGGAGCTGTTTTTT
CDR3 protein: CASSPRQYTGELFF

V gene: TRBV7-9
J gene: TRBJ2-3
clone size: .
D gene: .
CDR3 DNA: TGTGCCAGCAGCTTATTTAACCTGGTCGGGGCAGATACGCAGTATTTT
CDR3 protein: CASSLFNLVGADTQYF

V gene: TRBV5-1
J gene: TRBJ2-7
clone size: .
D gene: TRBD1
CDR3 DNA: TGCGCCAGCAGCTTGGAACATTCCGGGACAGCATCCTACGAGCAGTACTTC
CDR3 protein: CASSLEHSGTASYEQYF

V gene: TRBV13
J gene: TRBJ2-1
clone size: .
D gene: TRBD2
CDR3 DNA: TGTGCCAGCAGCTTAGAGGCCGGACTAGCGGGAGTTCCCGGCAATGAGCAGTTCTTC
CDR3 protein: CASSLEAGLAGVPGNEQFF

V gene: TRBV11-3
J gene: TRBJ2-1
clone size: .
D gene: .
CDR3 DNA: TGTGCCAGCAGCTTAGGAGGTTCCCCACGGGATGAGCAGTTCTTC
CDR3 protein: CASSLGGSPRDEQFF

V gene: TRBV6-5
J gene: TRBJ1-2
clone size: .
D gene: .
CDR3 DNA: TGTGCCAGCAGTAACCACAGGGCTCCTAACTATGGCTACACCTTC
CDR3 protein: CASSNHRAPNYGYTF

V gene: TRBV6-5
J gene: TRBJ2-5
clone size: .
D gene: TRBD2
CDR3 DNA: TGTGCCAGCAGTAAACTTGACGGGGGGGAGACCCAGTACTTC
CDR3 protein: CASSKLDGGETQYF

V gene: TRBV9
J gene: TRBJ1-1
clone size: .
D gene: .
CDR3 DNA: TGTGCCAGCAGCGTACAGGAAATGAACACTGAAGCTTTCTTT
CDR3 protein: CASSVQEMNTEAFF

V gene: TRBV5-1
J gene: TRBJ2-7
clone size: .
D gene: TRBD2
CDR3 DNA: TGCGCCAGCAGCTCCCTAGCGGGAGGGCCTCAGAGCGAGCAGTACTTC
CDR3 protein: CASSSLAGGPQSEQYF